The T cell receptor beta chain described here comes from a study of blood T cells in healthy people across ages. Study conclusions and caveats: Diversity figures derived from one million T cells were judged to underestimate the true value.

For this clonotype: Its cognate antigen is unknown.

A J-beta primer mix and a sample-barcoded 5' primer were used in a second PCR of roughly 6 to 11 cycles. Using its own MiXCR run on the 5' RACE reads, TCRdb lists one record per CDR3 protein. Here the sample spans hundreds of thousands of distinct CDR3 sequences, roughly 26% being singletons. The TCR originated in a woman aged 80 or over in good health. Sequenced input: blood.

The CDR3 DNA is TGTGCCAGCAGAACATGGGGACTGGAGGAGAACACTGAAGCTTTCTTT. Its protein product is CASRTWGLEENTEAFF. V is TRBV6-5 and J is TRBJ1-1; TRBD1 might be the D (5 bases). Germline-derived CDR1 and CDR2 are MNHEY and SVGAGI. V lost 6 bases, J lost 1 base, and 18 bases lay in between. This CDR3 has 16 amino acids.